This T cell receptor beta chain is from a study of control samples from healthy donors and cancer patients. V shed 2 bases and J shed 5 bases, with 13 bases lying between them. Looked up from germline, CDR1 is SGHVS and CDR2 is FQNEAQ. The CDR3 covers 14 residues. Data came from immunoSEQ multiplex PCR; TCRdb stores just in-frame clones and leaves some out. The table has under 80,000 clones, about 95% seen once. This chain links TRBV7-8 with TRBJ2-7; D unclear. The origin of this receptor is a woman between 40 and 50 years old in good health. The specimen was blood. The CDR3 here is CASSLSPLWNEQYF. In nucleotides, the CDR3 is TGTGCCAGCAGCTTATCTCCCCTATGGAACGAGCAGTACTTC.